The entry below gives a single TCR beta chain sequence along with its context. The CDR3 is made up of 13 amino acids. Germline V gene lookup returns CDR1 MGHDK and CDR2 SYGVNS. Trimming pared 4 bases from V and 2 bases from J, leaving 7 bases between. Sample time point: healthy volunteer bleed at 2 weeks. Unfractionated whole blood yielded the extracted total RNA. Individual cDNA molecules (in the library) carried attached unique molecular identifiers. TCRdb re-derived calls from the RACE reads in MiXCR, one entry per CDR3 protein. The sample gives some 45,000 distinct CDR3 sequences, around 4.5% of which show up once; 5.8% is in the top ten. The data originate from a study of human T cells and chemical hapten exposure.

The receptor was derived from a human donor in good health. Some clones in this sample may be carry-over from other donors' samples. Source material: whole blood. The chain carries TRBV25-1 and TRBJ2-3; D is undetermined. CDR3 coding DNA: TGTGCCAGCAGTGCCCCCACCACAGATACGCAGTATTTT. As protein: CASSAPTTDTQYF. Filled out from reference TRBV25-1 and TRBJ2-3, the complete variable domain reads EADIYQTPRYLVIGTGKKITLECSQTMGHDKMYWYQQDPGMELHLIHYSYGVNSTEKGDLSSESTVSRIRTEHFPLTLESARPSHTSQYLCASSAPTTDTQYFGPGTRLTVL.